Below are 5 T cell receptor beta chains sequenced from a single sample in a study of T-cell memory formation after mild COVID-19. TCRdb reprocessed the 5' RACE reads with MiXCR, giving one entry per CDR3 protein. The table records 470,000 or so distinct CDR3 sequences, approximately 20% of them present only once. The specimen was PBMCs or a T cell subset sorted from them (not recorded which). These TCRs come from an adult woman who had mild COVID-19 (a few samples of this study predate the infection). Cell type and time point are not known.

Of note for this clonotype: The CDR3 does not close with the conserved phenylalanine or tryptophan, likely indicating a read error. The genes are TRBV4-3 and TRBJ2-7, with TRBD1 identical over 8 bases. This CDR3 is built from 16 residues. Trimming took 0 bases from V and 3 from J; bases not matched to a gene: 7. Germline loops: CDR1 LGHNA, CDR2 YSLEER. CDR3 sequence reads: CASSQDQDRELYEQYL. CDR3 bases: TGCGCCAGCAGCCAAGATCAGGACAGGGAGCTCTACGAGCAGTACTTA.

This clonotype was seen a few times. V and J are TRBV27 and TRBJ2-7; D might be TRBD1 (5 bases). The V end lost 5 bases, the J end lost 2 bases, and 19 bases lay between the germline ends. In germline, CDR1 is MNHEY, CDR2 SMNVEV (reference sequence). The CDR3 totals 16 residues. The CDR3 sequence is CASSPLWGATAYEQYF. Here the CDR3 DNA reads TGTGCCAGCAGTCCGCTTTGGGGCGCTACCGCCTACGAGCAGTACTTC.

This chain uses TRBV7-2 with TRBJ1-2, with D hard to call. The CDR3 runs to 12 residues. Germline CDR1 reads SGHTA; CDR2 reads FQGNSA. Trimming left V 4 bases short and J 8 bases short, with 11 bases between. CDR3 DNA: TGTGCCAGCAGCTCCACGCCGGGAGGCTACACCTTC. This codes for CASSSTPGGYTF. The full variable domain, in which reference TRBV7-2 and TRBJ1-2 provide the parts outside the CDR3, is GAGVSQSPSNKVTEKGKDVELRCDPISGHTALYWYRQSLGQGLEFLIYFQGNSAPDKSGLPSDRFSAERTGGSVSTLTIQRTQQEDSAVYLCASSSTPGGYTFGSGTRLTVV.

The chain combines TRBV20-1 with TRBJ1-2; D not resolved. The CDR3 has 14 amino acids. Germline CDR1 reads DFQATT; CDR2 reads SNEGSKA (reference sequence). The V gene lost 3 bases and the J gene lost 4 bases, with 15 bases spanning the gap. The CDR3 is CSARRRGASYGYTF. In DNA form, the CDR3 reads TGCAGTGCTAGGCGTCGGGGAGCTAGCTATGGCTACACCTTC.

The V call is TRBV3-1, the J call TRBJ1-5; possibly TRBD1 for D (6 bases). The CDR3 spans 15 residues. Germline CDR1 is LGHDT and CDR2 is YNNKEL (reference sequence). Trimming stripped 4 bases from V and 0 bases from J, with 10 bases between. The CDR3 loop is CASSPRTASNQPQHF. CDR3 nucleotide sequence: TGTGCCAGCAGCCCGAGGACAGCTAGCAATCAGCCCCAGCATTTT.